The source of this T cell receptor (beta chain) is a study of T cells in Graves' hyperthyroidism and ophthalmopathy. Germline-derived CDR1 and CDR2 are MNHEY and SMNVEV (reference sequence). The CDR3 length is 17 residues. Unmatched junction bases numbered 5, after V lost 3 bases and J lost 0 bases. This clonotype was counted at least ten times. TCR beta CDR3 regions were amplified from RNA. When the TCR CDR3 underwent first-round RT-PCR, the HTBI primer set was used. TCRdb used MiXCR to reprocess the multiplex PCR reads, holding one entry per CDR3 protein. The data show hundreds of thousands of distinct CDR3 sequences, roughly 14% seen once.

Sequences were obtained from blood. The gene calls are TRBV27 and TRBJ1-2, with 12 positions matching TRBD1. The origin of this receptor is a woman aged 50 to 60 with Graves' ophthalmopathy. The CDR3 bases are TGTGCCAGCAGTTTTGGGACAGGGGGCGGCCCTAACTATGGCTACACCTTC. Translated, it gives CASSFGTGGGPNYGYTF.